This is a list of T cell receptor beta chains from one sample in a study of blood T cells in healthy people across ages. TCRdb re-called the 5' RACE reads through MiXCR, storing one row per CDR3 protein. Of 600,000 to 800,000 distinct CDR3 sequences detected, roughly half appear once; the ten largest clones hold approximately 13%. Sequences were obtained from blood. Every receptor here comes from a woman of 80 years or more in good health. Both conserved end residues are trimmed from each CDR3.

TRBV11-2,TRBJ2-3,ASSLFSGSSTDTQY
TRBV7-2,TRBJ1-1,ASSRQGVGTEAF
TRBV2,TRBJ2-2,ASSVGGEPGELF
TRBV29-1,TRBJ2-1,SVEDRDTYNEQF
TRBV4-1,TRBJ2-6,ASSQEGYGANVLT
TRBV29-1,TRBJ2-3,SVEPQGVNTDTQY
TRBV5-1,TRBJ1-6,ASSFTGQGKGNSPLH
TRBV7-2,TRBJ2-3,ASSTPSGRIADTQY
TRBV7-2,TRBJ1-2,ASSPDWRDGYT
TRBV14,TRBJ1-1,ARSLFDGGWNTEAF
TRBV3-1,TRBJ2-7,ASSHWTETYEQY
TRBV2,TRBJ1-2,ASSEGPSGGYT
TRBV7-9,TRBJ2-3,ASSLAVTRGTQY
TRBV6-5,TRBJ2-3,ASSYPRTSGGKTDTQY
TRBV15,TRBJ2-7,ATSRRGTDPIYEQY
TRBV7-9,TRBJ1-6,ASSLEENSPLH
TRBV3-1,TRBJ2-5,ASSQASGGTNEQY
TRBV30,TRBJ2-5,AWNPTSSRTQY
TRBV29-1,TRBJ2-2,SVEVTPGELF
TRBV3-1,TRBJ1-2,ASTAALSGGYT
TRBV27,TRBJ1-5,ASGREDGNQPQH
TRBV29-1,TRBJ2-2,SVERGGTGELF
TRBV9,TRBJ2-1,ASSVAEAAYNEQF
TRBV11-3,TRBJ2-7,ASSLGPRPSTDYEQY